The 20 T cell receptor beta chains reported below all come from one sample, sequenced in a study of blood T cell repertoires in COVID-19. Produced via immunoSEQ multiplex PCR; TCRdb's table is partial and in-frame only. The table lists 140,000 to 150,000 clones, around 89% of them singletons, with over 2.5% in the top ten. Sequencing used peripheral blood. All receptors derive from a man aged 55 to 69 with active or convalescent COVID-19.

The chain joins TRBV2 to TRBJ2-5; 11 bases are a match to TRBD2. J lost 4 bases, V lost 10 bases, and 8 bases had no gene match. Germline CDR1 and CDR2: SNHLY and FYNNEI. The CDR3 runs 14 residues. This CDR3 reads CATRTGTSGETQYF. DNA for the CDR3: TGTGCCACCCGCACCGGGACTAGCGGAGAGACCCAGTACTTC.

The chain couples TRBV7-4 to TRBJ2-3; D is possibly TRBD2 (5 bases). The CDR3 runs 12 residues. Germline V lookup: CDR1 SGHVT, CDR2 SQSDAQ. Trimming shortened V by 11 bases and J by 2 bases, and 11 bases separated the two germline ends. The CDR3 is CAPERITDTQYF. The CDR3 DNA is TGTGCCCCGGAGCGGATCACAGATACGCAGTATTTT. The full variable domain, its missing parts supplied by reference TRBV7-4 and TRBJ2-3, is GAGVSQSPRYKVAKRGRDVALRCDSISGHVTLYWYRQTLGQGSEVLTYSQSDAQRDKSGRPSGRFSAERPERSVSTLKIQRTEQGDSAVYLCAPERITDTQYFGPGTRLTVL.

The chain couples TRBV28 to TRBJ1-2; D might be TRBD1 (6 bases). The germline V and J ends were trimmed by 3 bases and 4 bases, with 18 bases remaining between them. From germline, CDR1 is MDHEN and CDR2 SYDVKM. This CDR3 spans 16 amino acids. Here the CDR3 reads CASSLGGGRPVYGYTF. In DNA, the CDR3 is TGTGCCAGCAGTTTGGGGGGGGGCAGGCCCGTCTATGGCTACACCTTC.

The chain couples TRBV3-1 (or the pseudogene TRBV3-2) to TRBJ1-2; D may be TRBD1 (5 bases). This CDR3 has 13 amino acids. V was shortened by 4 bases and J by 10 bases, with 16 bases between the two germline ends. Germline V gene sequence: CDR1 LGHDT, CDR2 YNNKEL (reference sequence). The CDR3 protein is CASSPTSTAHYTF. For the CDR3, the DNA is TGTGCCAGCAGCCCAACCTCGACAGCCCACTACACCTTC.

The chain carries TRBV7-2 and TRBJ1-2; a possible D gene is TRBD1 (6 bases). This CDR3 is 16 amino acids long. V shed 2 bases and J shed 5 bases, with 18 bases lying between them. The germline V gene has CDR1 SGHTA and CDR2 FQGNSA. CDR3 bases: TGTGCCAGCAGCTTAAGTACAGGGTATCTCTGGTATGGCTACACCTTC. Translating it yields CASSLSTGYLWYGYTF.

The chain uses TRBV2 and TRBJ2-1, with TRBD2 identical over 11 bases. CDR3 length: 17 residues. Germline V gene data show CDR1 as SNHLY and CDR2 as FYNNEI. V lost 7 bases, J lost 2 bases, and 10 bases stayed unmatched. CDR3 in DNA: TGTGCCAGCACCGTGCACCAGGGACTAGCGGCCTACAATGAGCAGTTCTTC. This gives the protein CASTVHQGLAAYNEQFF.

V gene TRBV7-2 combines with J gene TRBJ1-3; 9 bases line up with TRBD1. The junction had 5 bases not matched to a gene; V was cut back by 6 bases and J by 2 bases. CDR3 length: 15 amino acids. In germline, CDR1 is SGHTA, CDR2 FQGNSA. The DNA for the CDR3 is TGTGCCAGCAGTACAGGGGGCGCAACTGGAAACACCATATATTTT. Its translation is CASSTGGATGNTIYF. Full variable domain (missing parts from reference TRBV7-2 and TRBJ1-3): GAGVSQSPSNKVTEKGKDVELRCDPISGHTALYWYRQSLGQGLEFLIYFQGNSAPDKSGLPSDRFSAERTGGSVSTLTIQRTQQEDSAVYLCASSTGGATGNTIYFGEGSWLTVV.

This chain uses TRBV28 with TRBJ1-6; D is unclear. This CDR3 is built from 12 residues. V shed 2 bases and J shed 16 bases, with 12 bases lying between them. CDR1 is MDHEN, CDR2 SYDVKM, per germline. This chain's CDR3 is CASSLTSGWLHF. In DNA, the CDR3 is TGTGCCAGCAGTTTAACGTCGGGGTGGCTCCACTTT. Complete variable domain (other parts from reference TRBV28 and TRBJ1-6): DVKVTQSSRYLVKRTGEKVFLECVQDMDHENMFWYRQDPGLGLRLIYFSYDVKMKEKGDIPEGYSVSREKKERFSLILESASTNQTSMYLCASSLTSGWLHFGNGTRLTVT.

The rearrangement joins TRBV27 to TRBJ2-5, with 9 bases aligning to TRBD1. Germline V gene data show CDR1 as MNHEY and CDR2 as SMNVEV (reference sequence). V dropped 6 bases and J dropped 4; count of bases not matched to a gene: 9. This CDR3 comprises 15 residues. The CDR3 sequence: CASRPQGAPVETQYF. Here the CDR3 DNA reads TGTGCCAGCAGGCCACAGGGGGCACCCGTAGAGACCCAGTACTTC.

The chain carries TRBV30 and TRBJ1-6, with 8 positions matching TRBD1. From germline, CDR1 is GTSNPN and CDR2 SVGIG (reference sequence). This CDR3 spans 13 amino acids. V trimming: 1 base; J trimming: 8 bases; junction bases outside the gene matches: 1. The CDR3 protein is CAWSGQGHSPLHF. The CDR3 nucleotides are TGTGCCTGGAGTGGACAGGGGCATTCACCCCTCCACTTT.

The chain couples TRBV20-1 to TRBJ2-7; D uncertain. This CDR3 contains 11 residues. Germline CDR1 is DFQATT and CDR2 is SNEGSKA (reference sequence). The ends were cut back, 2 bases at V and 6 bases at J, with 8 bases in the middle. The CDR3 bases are TGCAGTGCTAGAAACCCGGGCGAGCAGTACTTC. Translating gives CSARNPGEQYF.

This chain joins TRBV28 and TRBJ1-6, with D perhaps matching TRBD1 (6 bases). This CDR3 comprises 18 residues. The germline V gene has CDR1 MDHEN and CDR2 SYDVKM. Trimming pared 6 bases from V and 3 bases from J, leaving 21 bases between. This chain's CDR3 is CASRVLRTGIIYNSPLHF. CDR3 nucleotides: TGTGCCAGCAGGGTTTTGCGCACAGGGATTATCTATAATTCACCCCTCCACTTT.

CDR3 protein: CASSYLAGGSNEQFF. In DNA form, the CDR3 reads TGTGCCAGCAGTTATCTCGCGGGAGGATCCAATGAGCAGTTCTTC. The V gene is TRBV27, the J gene TRBJ2-1, with 8 bases lining up with TRBD2. This CDR3 has 15 residues. Per the germline V gene, CDR1 is MNHEY and CDR2 is SMNVEV (reference sequence). J gave up 6 bases and V 4 bases, and 8 bases lay outside the gene matches.

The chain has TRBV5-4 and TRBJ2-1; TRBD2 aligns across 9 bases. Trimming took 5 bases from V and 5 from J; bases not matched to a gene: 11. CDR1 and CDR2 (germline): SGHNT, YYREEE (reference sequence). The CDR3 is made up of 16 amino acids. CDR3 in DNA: TGTGCCAGCAGGGGCAGCGGGAGGAGTTACGACAATGAGCAGTTCTTC. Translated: CASRGSGRSYDNEQFF.

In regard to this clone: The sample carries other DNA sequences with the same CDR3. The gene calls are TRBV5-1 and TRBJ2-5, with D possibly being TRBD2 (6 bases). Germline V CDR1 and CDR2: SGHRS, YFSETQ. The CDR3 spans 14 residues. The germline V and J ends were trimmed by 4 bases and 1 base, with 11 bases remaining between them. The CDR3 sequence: CASSPGTAQETQYF. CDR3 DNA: TGCGCCAGCAGCCCCGGGACTGCCCAAGAGACCCAGTACTTC.

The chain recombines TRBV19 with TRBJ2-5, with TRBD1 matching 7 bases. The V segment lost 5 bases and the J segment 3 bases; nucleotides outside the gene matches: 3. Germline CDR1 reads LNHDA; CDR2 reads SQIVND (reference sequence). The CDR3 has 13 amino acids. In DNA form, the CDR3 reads TGTGCCAGTAGTGCTCAGGGGGAAGAGACCCAGTACTTC. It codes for CASSAQGEETQYF.

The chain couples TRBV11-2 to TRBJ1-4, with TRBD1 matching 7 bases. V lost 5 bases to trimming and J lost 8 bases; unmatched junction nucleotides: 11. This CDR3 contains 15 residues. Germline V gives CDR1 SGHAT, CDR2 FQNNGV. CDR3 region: CASSRNFRQGEKLFF. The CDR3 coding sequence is TGTGCCAGCAGCCGAAATTTCCGACAGGGAGAAAAACTGTTTTTT.

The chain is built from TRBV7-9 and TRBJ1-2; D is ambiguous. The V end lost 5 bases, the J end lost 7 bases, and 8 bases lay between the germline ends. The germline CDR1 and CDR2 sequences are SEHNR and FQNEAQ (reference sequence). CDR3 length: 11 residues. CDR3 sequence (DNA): TGTGCCAGCAGCCCAAATGTTGGCTACACCTTC. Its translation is CASSPNVGYTF.

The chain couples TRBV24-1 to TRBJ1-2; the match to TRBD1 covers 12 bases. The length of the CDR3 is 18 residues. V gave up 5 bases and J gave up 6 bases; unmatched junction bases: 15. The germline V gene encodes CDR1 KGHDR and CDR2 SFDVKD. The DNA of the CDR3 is TGTGCCACCAGTGCCCGGCCCGGGACAGGGGGCCCAGAAGATGGCTACACCTTC. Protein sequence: CATSARPGTGGPEDGYTF.

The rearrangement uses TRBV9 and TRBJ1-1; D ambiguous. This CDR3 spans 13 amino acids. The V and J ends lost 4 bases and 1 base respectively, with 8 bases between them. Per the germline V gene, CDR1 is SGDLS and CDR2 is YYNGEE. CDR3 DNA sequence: TGTGCCAGCAGCCAGGCGACGAACACTGAAGCTTTCTTT. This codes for CASSQATNTEAFF.